The 25 T cell receptor beta chains below all came from one sample that was sequenced in a study of identical twins. TCRdb re-derived calls from the 5' RACE reads in MiXCR, one entry per CDR3 protein. The table includes roughly 720,000 distinct CDR3 sequences, roughly 18% detected once. These same data were also listed under a study on T cells expressing NK-cell markers.

Sequenced: PBMCs. The receptors were gathered from a woman younger than 30 in good health.

This sequence joins TRBV12-3 or TRBV12-4 and TRBJ1-1, with D hard to call. With 1 base removed from V and 9 bases from J, the gap between germline ends came to 12 bases. CDR3 length: 13 amino acids. For the CDR3, the DNA is TGTGCCAGCAGTTTAGGCAGCTTGGTTCAAGCTTTCTTT. Translated, it gives CASSLGSLVQAFF.

The chain joins TRBV20-1 to TRBJ2-1; D tentatively reads TRBD1 or TRBD2 (5 bases each). Germline lookup yields CDR1 DFQATT and CDR2 SNEGSKA (reference sequence). CDR3 length: 15 residues. Between the trimmed V and J ends, which lost 4 bases and 6 bases, there was a span of 19 bases. The CDR3 spells CSAMAWGRSPNEQFF. The DNA of the CDR3 is TGCAGTGCTATGGCCTGGGGGAGATCTCCCAATGAGCAGTTCTTC.

The rearrangement joins TRBV20-1 to TRBJ1-4; no firm D call. The V gene lost 0 bases and the J gene lost 14 bases, with 13 bases spanning the gap. Germline lookup yields CDR1 DFQATT and CDR2 SNEGSKA (reference sequence). The CDR3 is 12 residues long. As DNA, the CDR3 is TGCAGTGCTAGAGATCCGGCAGTAGGTCTGTTTTTT. Protein sequence: CSARDPAVGLFF.

This clonotype was recorded a few times. This rearrangement joins TRBV20-1 to TRBJ2-7, with 7 bases that match TRBD1. CDR3 size: 14 residues. Germline lookup yields CDR1 DFQATT and CDR2 SNEGSKA (reference sequence). With V trimmed by 0 bases and J by 3 bases, 5 bases remained unmatched. CDR3 loop: CSAREGTAIYEQYF. As DNA, the CDR3 is TGCAGTGCTAGAGAGGGGACAGCGATCTACGAGCAGTACTTC.

This clonotype was counted only a few times. This chain uses TRBV7-8 with TRBJ2-1; 10 bases match TRBD2. This CDR3 is 15 amino acids long. The V segment lost 7 bases and the J segment 7 bases; nucleotides outside the gene matches: 10. Germline lookup yields CDR1 SGHVS and CDR2 FQNEAQ. The CDR3 reads CASTGAGGPLNEQFF. In DNA form, the CDR3 reads TGTGCCAGCACTGGAGCGGGGGGGCCTTTAAATGAGCAGTTCTTC.

This clonotype was counted between two and nine times. The chain recombines TRBV20-1 with TRBJ2-3; D is unclear. This CDR3 is built from 14 residues. V lost 6 bases, J lost 1 base, and 14 bases lay in between. Germline V gives CDR1 DFQATT, CDR2 SNEGSKA (reference sequence). CDR3 protein: CSAPGLVGTDTQYF. The CDR3 nucleotides read TGCAGTGCCCCTGGGTTGGTAGGCACAGATACGCAGTATTTT.

This sequence joins TRBV3-1 and TRBJ2-1; possible D gene TRBD1, 7 bases. Germline V gene data show CDR1 as LGHDT and CDR2 as YNNKEL (reference sequence). V dropped 6 bases and J dropped 2 bases, with 14 bases sitting between them. The CDR3 is 15 amino acids. The CDR3, as DNA: TGTGCCAGCAGTTCCAGGGGGAGGCCCTACAATGAGCAGTTCTTC. This translates into CASSSRGRPYNEQFF.

This clonotype appeared a few times. The V and J genes are TRBV29-1 and TRBJ2-7; possibly TRBD1 for D (5 bases). CDR3 length: 13 residues. CDR1 and CDR2 from the germline V gene are SQVTM and ANQGSEA. With 4 bases removed from V and 7 bases from J, the gap between germline ends came to 17 bases. The CDR3, as DNA: TGCAGCGTTGGGGGCGTGGGATTAGGGGAGCAGTACTTC. Translation gives CSVGGVGLGEQYF.

The chain carries TRBV20-1 and TRBJ1-2, with D hard to call. Germline lookup yields CDR1 DFQATT and CDR2 SNEGSKA (reference sequence). V was shortened by 2 bases and J by 2 bases, with 12 bases between the two germline ends. The CDR3 is made up of 14 amino acids. CDR3 region: CSARRAGRNYGYTF. The CDR3 DNA is TGCAGTGCTAGAAGGGCTGGGAGAAACTATGGCTACACCTTC.

This clonotype was counted only a few times. This chain uses TRBV29-1 with TRBJ2-7; 7 bases fit TRBD1. This CDR3 has 12 amino acids. The V gene end was trimmed by 7 bases and the J gene end by 4 bases; junction bases not matched to a gene: 7. The germline gives CDR1 SQVTM, CDR2 ANQGSEA. CDR3 protein: CSAATTGYEQYF. The CDR3 nucleotides are TGCAGCGCTGCTACGACAGGGTACGAGCAGTACTTC.

This chain connects TRBV7-2 to TRBJ2-5; possibly TRBD1 or TRBD2 for D (5 bases each). The CDR3 runs to 14 residues. V was trimmed by 4 bases and J by 5 bases, leaving 14 bases between them. Germline CDR1 reads SGHTA; CDR2 reads FQGNSA. CDR3 DNA sequence: TGTGCCAGCAGCTCGGGGCTGGGGTGGGAGACCCAGTACTTC. It codes for CASSSGLGWETQYF.

V usage is TRBV7-9 and J usage is TRBJ2-1, with 11 positions matching TRBD2. Germline values: CDR1 SEHNR, CDR2 FQNEAQ (reference sequence). V was pared by 5 bases and J by 2 bases, with 5 bases of the junction left unmatched. CDR3 size: 16 residues. The CDR3 region is CASSTSGSVPYNEQFF. For the CDR3, the DNA is TGTGCCAGCAGCACTAGCGGGAGCGTCCCCTACAATGAGCAGTTCTTC.

V usage is TRBV12-3 or TRBV12-4 and J usage is TRBJ2-2, with D hard to call. Trimming pared 2 bases from V and 6 bases from J, leaving 4 bases between. CDR3 length: 12 residues. The DNA of the CDR3 is TGTGCCAGCAGTTTAACCGCCGGGGAGCTGTTTTTT. Protein product: CASSLTAGELFF.

V and J are TRBV7-2 and TRBJ2-1; 9 positions agree with TRBD1. With V trimmed by 4 bases and J by 1 base, 5 bases remained unmatched. This CDR3 spans 16 amino acids. CDR1 is SGHTA, CDR2 FQGNSA, per germline. CDR3 in DNA: TGTGCCAGCAGCTCCAGAGGGACAGGGTCCTACAATGAGCAGTTCTTC. It codes for CASSSRGTGSYNEQFF.

This clonotype has only one observation. The genes are TRBV11-3 and TRBJ2-3; possible D gene TRBD2, 6 bases. The V end was cut by 7 bases, the J end by 6 bases, with 14 bases between. Germline CDR1 SGHNT, CDR2 YENEEA. CDR3 length: 13 residues. CDR3 residues: CASTPGRGDTQYF. The CDR3 region has the DNA TGTGCCAGCACTCCCGGTCGGGGGGATACGCAGTATTTT.

The CDR3 DNA reads as TGTGCCATCAGTGAACAGGGTGGTTTCGCCACAGATACGCAGTATTTT. The encoded protein is CAISEQGGFATDTQYF. V and J are TRBV10-3 and TRBJ2-3, with D possibly matching TRBD1 (6 bases). V lost 3 bases to trimming and J lost 2 bases, with 15 bases between them. Germline V gene sequence: CDR1 ENHRY, CDR2 SYGVKD. This CDR3 comprises 16 residues.

This clonotype turned up a few times. The chain couples TRBV6-5 to TRBJ2-1; TRBD1 matches 8 bases. Germline V gene lookup returns CDR1 MNHEY and CDR2 SVGAGI. The CDR3 covers 12 residues. V gave up 5 bases and J gave up 14 bases; unmatched junction bases: 8. CDR3 DNA sequence: TGTGCCAGCAGTCAGGGGACAGGTAATAAGTTCTTC. Protein: CASSQGTGNKFF.

V is TRBV20-1 and J is TRBJ2-6, with D possibly matching TRBD1 (6 bases). Germline V gene lookup returns CDR1 DFQATT and CDR2 SNEGSKA (reference sequence). Trimming shortened V by 3 bases and J by 1 base, and 10 bases separated the two germline ends. The CDR3 loop spans 15 amino acids. DNA for the CDR3: TGCAGTGCTAGGATAGGGGGTTCTGGGGCCAACGTCCTGACTTTC. This encodes CSARIGGSGANVLTF.

This clonotype was observed a handful of times. The chain joins TRBV12-3 or TRBV12-4 to TRBJ1-1; no firm D call. There are 13 residues in the CDR3. Trimming took 2 bases from V and 0 from J, leaving 4 bases between them. In nucleotides, the CDR3 is TGTGCCAGCAGTTTATTTGTGAACACTGAAGCTTTCTTT. Amino acids: CASSLFVNTEAFF.

This chain joins TRBV12-3 or TRBV12-4 and TRBJ2-2, with 8 bases fitting TRBD2. With V trimmed by 3 bases and J by 7 bases, 13 bases remained unmatched. The CDR3 is 17 residues long. Here the CDR3 reads CASSFPDGRAPHGELFF. DNA of the CDR3: TGTGCCAGCAGTTTCCCCGACGGGAGGGCCCCTCACGGGGAGCTGTTTTTT.

V is TRBV12-3 or TRBV12-4 and J is TRBJ2-5; D may correspond to TRBD1 or TRBD2 (5 bases each). The CDR3 extends over 13 amino acids. Trimming took off 1 base at V and 5 bases at J, with 8 bases between the two ends. CDR3 sequence (DNA): TGTGCCAGCAGTTTAGAGGGACCGGAGACCCAGTACTTC. Amino acids: CASSLEGPETQYF.

The count of this clonotype is one. This rearrangement joins TRBV6-2 or TRBV6-3 to TRBJ1-5, with D unclear. Germline values: CDR1 MNHEY, CDR2 SVGEGT. The CDR3 is made up of 14 amino acids. The V and J ends lost 2 bases and 3 bases respectively, with 8 bases between them. In DNA, the CDR3 is TGTGCCAGCAGTTACGTAGCGAACAATCAGCCCCAGCATTTT. The encoded protein is CASSYVANNQPQHF.

Only a few counts were recorded for this clonotype. This rearrangement joins TRBV7-2 to TRBJ2-7; D remains unclear. The CDR3 is 14 residues long. V was pared by 3 bases and J by 8 bases, with 17 bases between. From germline, CDR1 is SGHTA and CDR2 FQGNSA. Written as DNA, the CDR3 is TGTGCCAGCAGCTTTGTAGGCAGCCGCAGCCAGCAGTACTTC. Translating gives CASSFVGSRSQQYF.

To note about this clonotype: Sequence at one end of the junction differs from germline and may be a read error. V and J are TRBV20-1 and TRBJ2-7; D possibly corresponds to TRBD2 (6 bases). The germline CDR1 and CDR2 sequences are DFQATT and SNEGSKA (reference sequence). The CDR3 has 14 amino acids. As DNA, the CDR3 is TGCAGTGCTAGAGAGCCACTAGCTCCTTACGGGCAGTACTTC. Translated: CSAREPLAPYGQYF.

This sequence joins TRBV25-1 and TRBJ2-5, with D uncertain. Germline V gene data show CDR1 as MGHDK and CDR2 as SYGVNS. This CDR3 is built from 15 residues. Trimming cost V 10 bases and J 5 bases, with 23 bases left between them. CDR3 in amino acids: CATQTPRGAGETQYF. CDR3 DNA: TGTGCCACCCAGACTCCCCGCGGTGCTGGGGAGACCCAGTACTTC.